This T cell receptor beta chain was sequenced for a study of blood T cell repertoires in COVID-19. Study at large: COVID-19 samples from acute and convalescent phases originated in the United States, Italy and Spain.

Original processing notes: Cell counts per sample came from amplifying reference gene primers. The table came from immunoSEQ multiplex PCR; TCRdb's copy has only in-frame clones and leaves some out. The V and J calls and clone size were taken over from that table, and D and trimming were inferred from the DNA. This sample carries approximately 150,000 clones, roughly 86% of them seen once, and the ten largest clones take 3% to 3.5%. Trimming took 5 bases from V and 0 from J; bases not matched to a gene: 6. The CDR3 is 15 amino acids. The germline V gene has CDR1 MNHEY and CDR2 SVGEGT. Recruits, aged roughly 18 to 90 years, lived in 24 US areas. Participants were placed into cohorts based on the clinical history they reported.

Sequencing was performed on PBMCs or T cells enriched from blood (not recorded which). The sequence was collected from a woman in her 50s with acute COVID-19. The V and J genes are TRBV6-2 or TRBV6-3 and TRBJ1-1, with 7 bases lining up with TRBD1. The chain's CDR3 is CASSPGGHLNTEAFF. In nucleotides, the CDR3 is TGTGCCAGCAGTCCAGGGGGACACTTGAACACTGAAGCTTTCTTT.